This T cell receptor beta chain was identified during a study of cytomegalovirus exposure and HLA in healthy donors. The PCR had 60 Vbeta and 13 Jbeta primers. Clones were sequenced by immunoSEQ multiplex PCR, and TCRdb holds only the in-frame ones, with some missing. Among 150,000 to 250,000 clones listed, 79% were seen once. The CDR3 has 17 amino acids. Trimming took 6 bases from V and 5 from J; bases not matched to a gene: 12. In germline, CDR1 is ENHRY, CDR2 SYGVKD. The chain carries TRBV10-3 and TRBJ2-1; 11 bases are a match to TRBD2. Sequencing was done on a sample of PBMCs. This clonotype was sampled from a woman aged 25-40 years in good health and CMV-seropositive. CDR3 sequence reads: CAISFSGRAGENNEQFF. The CDR3 nucleotides are TGTGCCATCAGCTTTAGCGGGAGGGCCGGAGAAAACAATGAGCAGTTCTTC.